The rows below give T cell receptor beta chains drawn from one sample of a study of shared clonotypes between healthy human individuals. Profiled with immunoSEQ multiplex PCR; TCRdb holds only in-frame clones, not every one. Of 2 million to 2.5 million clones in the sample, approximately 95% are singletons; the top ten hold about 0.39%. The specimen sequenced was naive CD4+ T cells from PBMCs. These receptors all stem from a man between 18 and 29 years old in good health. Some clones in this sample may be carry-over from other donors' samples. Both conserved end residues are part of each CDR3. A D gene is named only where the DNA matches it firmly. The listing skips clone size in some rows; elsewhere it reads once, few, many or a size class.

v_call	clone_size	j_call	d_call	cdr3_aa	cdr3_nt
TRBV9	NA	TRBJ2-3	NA	CASSVESRDTQYF	TGTGCCAGCAGCGTAGAGAGCAGAGATACGCAGTATTTT
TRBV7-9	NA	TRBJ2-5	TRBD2	CASSRTSGRVLLETQYF	TGTGCCAGCAGCCGGACTAGCGGGAGAGTCTTGTTGGAGACCCAGTACTTC
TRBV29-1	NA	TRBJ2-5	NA	CSAAPLKNSETQYF	TGCAGCGCCGCCCCACTTAAAAATTCTGAGACCCAGTACTTC
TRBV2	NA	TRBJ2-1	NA	CASRSQGFSYNEQFF	TGTGCCAGCAGATCTCAGGGTTTCAGCTACAATGAGCAGTTCTTC
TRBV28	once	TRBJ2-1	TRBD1	CASSSAGTGGYNEQFF	TGTGCCAGCAGTTCCGCCGGGACAGGGGGCTACAATGAGCAGTTCTTC
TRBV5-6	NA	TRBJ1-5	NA	CASSLFLREGPQHF	TGTGCCAGCAGCTTATTTCTTCGTGAGGGGCCCCAGCATTTT
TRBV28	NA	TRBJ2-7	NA	CASTLAGPTYEQYF	TGTGCCAGCACCCTGGCGGGGCCCACCTACGAGCAGTACTTC
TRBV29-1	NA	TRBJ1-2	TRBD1	CSVERDRGFRHGYTF	TGCAGCGTTGAACGGGACAGGGGCTTCCGACATGGCTACACCTTC
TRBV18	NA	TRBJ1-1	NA	CASSLDTNTEAFF	TGTGCCAGCTCATTAGACACGAACACTGAAGCTTTCTTT
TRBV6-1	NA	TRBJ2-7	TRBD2	CASSTSGSSYEQYF	TGTGCCAGCAGTACTAGCGGGAGCTCCTACGAGCAGTACTTC
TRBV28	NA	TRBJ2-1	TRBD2	CASSSPGTSENEQFF	TGTGCCAGCAGTTCACCCGGGACTAGCGAAAATGAGCAGTTCTTC
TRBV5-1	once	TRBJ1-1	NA	CASSFAPQGEAFF	TGCGCCAGCAGCTTCGCCCCTCAGGGTGAAGCTTTCTTT
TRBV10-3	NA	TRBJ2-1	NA	CAISGGGAQSNEQFF	TGTGCCATCAGTGGGGGCGGAGCCCAGAGTAATGAGCAGTTCTTC
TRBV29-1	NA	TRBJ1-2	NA	CSVEGGQAQNYGYTF	TGCAGCGTTGAGGGTGGCCAAGCCCAGAACTATGGCTACACCTTC
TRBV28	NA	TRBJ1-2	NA	CASSLQRYDGYTF	TGTGCCAGCAGCCTCCAACGTTACGACGGCTACACCTTC
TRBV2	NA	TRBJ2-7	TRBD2	CASSAGVHEQYF	TGTGCCAGCAGCGCGGGAGTCCACGAGCAGTACTTC
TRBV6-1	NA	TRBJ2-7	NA	CASSPGPYAYEQYF	TGTGCCAGCAGCCCCGGGCCTTACGCCTACGAGCAGTACTTC
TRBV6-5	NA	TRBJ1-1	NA	CASSYSRGPTEAFF	TGTGCCAGCAGTTACTCGAGGGGCCCAACTGAAGCTTTCTTT
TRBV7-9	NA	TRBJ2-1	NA	CASSLALQGGQFF	TGTGCCAGCAGCTTAGCTCTACAGGGCGGACAGTTCTTC
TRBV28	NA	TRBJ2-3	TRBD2	CAIGRTSGGTF	TGTGCCATTGGGAGGACTAGCGGAGGAACCTTT
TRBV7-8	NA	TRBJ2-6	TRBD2	CASSLARGKAGANVLTF	TGTGCCAGCAGCTTAGCGCGGGGGAAGGCTGGGGCCAACGTCCTGACTTTC
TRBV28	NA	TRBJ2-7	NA	CASSQPVIYEQYF	TGTGCCAGCAGCCAACCCGTTATCTACGAGCAGTACTTC
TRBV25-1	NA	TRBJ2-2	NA	CASSEHGSSTGELFF	TGTGCCAGCAGTGAACATGGCTCAAGCACCGGGGAGCTGTTTTTT
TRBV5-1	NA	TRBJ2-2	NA	CASSFPSGVTGELFF	TGCGCCAGCAGCTTTCCATCCGGAGTCACCGGGGAGCTGTTTTTT
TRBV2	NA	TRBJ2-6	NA	CASSDGLTVSGANVLTF	TGTGCCAGCAGTGATGGACTCACCGTCTCTGGGGCCAACGTCCTGACTTTC
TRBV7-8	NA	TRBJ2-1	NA	CASSSGHDEQFF	TGTGCCAGCAGCTCGGGACACGATGAGCAGTTCTTC
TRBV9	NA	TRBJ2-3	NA	CASSVGSGADTQYF	TGTGCCAGCAGCGTAGGTTCAGGGGCAGATACGCAGTATTTT
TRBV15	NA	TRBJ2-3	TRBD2	CATSRDPLAGADTQYF	TGTGCCACCAGCAGAGATCCCCTAGCGGGAGCCGATACGCAGTATTTT
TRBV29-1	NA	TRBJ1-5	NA	CSVEDRGGQPQHF	TGCAGCGTTGAAGATCGGGGGGGCCAGCCCCAGCATTTT
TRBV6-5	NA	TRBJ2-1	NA	CASSPHSGSYNEQFF	TGTGCCAGCAGTCCCCATAGCGGATCCTACAATGAGCAGTTCTTC
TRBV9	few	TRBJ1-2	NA	CASSVGQNYGYTF	TGTGCCAGCAGCGTAGGACAGAACTATGGCTACACCTTC
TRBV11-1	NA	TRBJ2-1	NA	CASSPGQGGYNEQFF	TGTGCCAGCAGCCCTGGACAGGGAGGGTACAATGAGCAGTTCTTC
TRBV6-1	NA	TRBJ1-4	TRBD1	CARGGTGSTREKLFF	TGTGCCAGGGGGGGGACAGGGAGTACCCGGGAAAAACTGTTTTTT
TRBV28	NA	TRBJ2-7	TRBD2	CASTQGLAGTSYEQYF	TGTGCCAGCACCCAAGGACTAGCGGGAACCTCCTACGAGCAGTACTTC
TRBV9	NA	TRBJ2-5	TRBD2	CASSTIAGGQETQYF	TGTGCCAGCAGCACCATAGCGGGGGGTCAGGAGACCCAGTACTTC
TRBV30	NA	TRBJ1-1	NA	CAWSTPGRAFF	TGTGCCTGGAGTACCCCCGGACGAGCTTTCTTT
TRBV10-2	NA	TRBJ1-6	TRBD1	CASSVLTGTDSPLHF	TGCGCCAGCAGCGTCCTGACAGGGACGGATTCACCCCTCCACTTT
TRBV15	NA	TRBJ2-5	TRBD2	CATSTDGSGVEETQYF	TGTGCCACCAGCACGGATGGTAGCGGGGTCGAAGAGACCCAGTACTTC
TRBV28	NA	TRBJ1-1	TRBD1	CASSLNRGDTEAFF	TGTGCCAGCAGTTTAAACAGGGGTGACACTGAAGCTTTCTTT
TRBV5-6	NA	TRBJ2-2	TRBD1	CASSLSGTGGPGELFF	TGTGCCAGCAGCTTGTCCGGGACAGGGGGCCCCGGGGAGCTGTTTTTT
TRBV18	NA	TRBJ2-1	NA	CASSPGTEQKNAVF	TGTGCCAGCTCACCTGGGACCGAACAGAAAAATGCCGTCTTC
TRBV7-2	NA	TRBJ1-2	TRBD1	CASSLPGTGEVDGYTF	TGTGCCAGCAGCTTGCCCGGGACAGGGGAGGTGGATGGCTACACCTTC
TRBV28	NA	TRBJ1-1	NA	CASSYKIEAFF	TGTGCCAGCAGTTATAAAATCGAAGCTTTCTTT
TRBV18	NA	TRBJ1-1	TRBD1	CASSPGQGSPEAFF	TGTGCCAGCTCACCAGGACAGGGTTCTCCTGAAGCTTTCTTT
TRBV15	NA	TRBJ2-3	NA	CATSKGGADTQYF	TGTGCCACCAGCAAAGGAGGAGCAGATACGCAGTATTTT
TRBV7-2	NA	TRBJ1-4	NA	CASSFGSGGLFF	TGTGCCAGCAGCTTTGGGTCCGGCGGACTGTTTTTT
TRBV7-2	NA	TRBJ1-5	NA	CASSLGSGLGSNQPQHF	TGTGCCAGCAGCTTAGGGTCGGGGTTGGGGAGCAATCAGCCCCAGCATTTT